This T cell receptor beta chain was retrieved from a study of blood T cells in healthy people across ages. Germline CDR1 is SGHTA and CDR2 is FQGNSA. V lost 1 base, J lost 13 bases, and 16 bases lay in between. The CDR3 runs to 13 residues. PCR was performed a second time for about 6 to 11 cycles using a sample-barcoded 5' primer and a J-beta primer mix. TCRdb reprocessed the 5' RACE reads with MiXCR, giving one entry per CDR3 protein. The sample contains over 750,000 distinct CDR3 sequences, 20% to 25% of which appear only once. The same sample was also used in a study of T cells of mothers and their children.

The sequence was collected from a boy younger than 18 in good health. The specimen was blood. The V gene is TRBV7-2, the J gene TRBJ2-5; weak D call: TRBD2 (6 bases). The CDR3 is CASSLVGGNERYF. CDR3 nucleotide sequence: TGTGCCAGCAGCTTAGTCGGCGGGAACGAGCGGTACTTC.